The sequence of this T cell receptor beta chain was determined in a study of T cell responses to AZD1222 COVID-19 vaccine. Using immunoSEQ multiplex PCR, the repertoire was profiled, and TCRdb retains in-frame clones only, with some absent. The sample holds 100,000 to 150,000 clones, roughly 92% seen once. About this clone itself: Antigen: not known.

Broader study findings: The donors showed a predominance of white British ancestry and of females, with possible underestimation of clonal diversity. It was only after the peak T cell response that any repertoires were sampled. At study baseline, merely several AZD1222 recipients were seropositive.

Trimming removed 6 bases from V and 4 bases from J, with 12 bases in between. Germline lookup yields CDR1 MNHEY and CDR2 SVGAGI. The CDR3 sequence is 14 residues long. Pooled in the analysis were second doses at about 4 or about 12 weeks. This material consisted of peripheral blood, taken 28 days after the second AZD1222 dose. The clonotype originates from an adult who received the AZD1222 COVID-19 vaccine. The rearrangement joins TRBV6-5 to TRBJ2-2; D is possibly TRBD1 (5 bases). The DNA for the CDR3 is TGTGCCAGCAGCCCACAGGAAACCACCGGGGAGCTGTTTTTT. This gives the protein CASSPQETTGELFF.